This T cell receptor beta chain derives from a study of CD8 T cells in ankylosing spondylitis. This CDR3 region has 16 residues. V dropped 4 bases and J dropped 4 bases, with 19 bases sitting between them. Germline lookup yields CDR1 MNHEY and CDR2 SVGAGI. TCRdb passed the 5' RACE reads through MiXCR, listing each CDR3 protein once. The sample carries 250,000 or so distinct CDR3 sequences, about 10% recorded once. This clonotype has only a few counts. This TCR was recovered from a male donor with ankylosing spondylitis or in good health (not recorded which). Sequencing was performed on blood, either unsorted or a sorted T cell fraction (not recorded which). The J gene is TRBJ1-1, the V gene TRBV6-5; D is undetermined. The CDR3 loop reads CASSSIRRPGGTEAFF. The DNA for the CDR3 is TGTGCCAGCAGTTCCATACGTAGGCCCGGAGGCACTGAAGCTTTCTTT.